What follows are 11 T cell receptor beta chains derived from one specimen sequenced in a study of response to subunit inactivated influenza vaccine. TCRdb itself ran the RT-PCR reads through MiXCR, one entry per CDR3 protein. The top ten clones hold 3% of a sample with roughly 500,000 distinct CDR3 sequences, about 15% of them seen once. Sequenced material: CD4+ T cells sorted from PBMCs, taken less than 30 months after vaccination. Receptors originate from a man aged 45 to 75 who received an inactivated influenza vaccine.

This clonotype was recorded a few times. This chain links TRBV6-2 or TRBV6-3 with TRBJ2-4; TRBD2 is a possible D gene (5 bases). Germline assignment: CDR1 MNHEY and CDR2 SVGEGT. With 6 bases removed from V and 0 bases from J, the gap between germline ends came to 12 bases. The CDR3 contains 15 residues. CDR3 coding DNA: TGTGCCAGCAGAAACGGAGGCGGAGCCAAAAACATTCAGTACTTC. Translated: CASRNGGGAKNIQYF.

In its sample, this clonotype was seen a few times. V usage is TRBV20-1 and J usage is TRBJ2-3; 10 nucleotides agree with TRBD1. After removal of 3 bases from V and 5 bases from J, the junction contained 5 bases not matched to a gene. The germline gives CDR1 DFQATT, CDR2 SNEGSKA (reference sequence). This CDR3 contains 14 residues. CDR3 nucleotide sequence: TGCAGTGCTAGCCCGGGACAGGGGATAGATACGCAGTATTTT. It translates to CSASPGQGIDTQYF.

This clonotype was seen only a few times. V usage is TRBV28 and J usage is TRBJ2-1, with TRBD2 identical over 11 bases. CDR1 and CDR2 (germline): MDHEN, SYDVKM. This CDR3 contains 17 residues. V shed 3 bases, J shed 3 bases, and the junction held 7 bases outside the gene matches. This CDR3 is CASSFQGLAEHYNEQFF. DNA of the CDR3: TGTGCCAGCAGTTTCCAGGGACTAGCGGAGCACTACAATGAGCAGTTCTTC.

This clonotype was counted a few times. V usage is TRBV20-1 and J usage is TRBJ2-3; the match to TRBD2 covers 7 bases. Trimming cost V 3 bases and J 6 bases; bases outside gene matches: 6. The CDR3 length is 13 residues. Germline assignment: CDR1 DFQATT and CDR2 SNEGSKA (reference sequence). The CDR3 DNA is TGCAGTGCTAGCAAACTGCGGGGGGATACGCAGTATTTT. Its protein product is CSASKLRGDTQYF.

This clonotype was seen a handful of times. This sequence joins TRBV4-1 and TRBJ2-1; D not certain. Trimming shortened V by 4 bases and J by 8 bases, and 18 bases separated the two germline ends. Germline CDR1 is MGHRA and CDR2 is YSYEKL. The CDR3 length is 15 residues. This chain's CDR3 is CASSRTLTTADEQFF. The CDR3 nucleotides read TGCGCCAGCAGCCGTACCCTTACTACGGCAGATGAGCAGTTCTTC.

The chain links TRBV28 to TRBJ1-2; maybe TRBD1 (6 bases). From germline, CDR1 is MDHEN and CDR2 SYDVKM. Between the trimmed V and J ends, which lost 6 bases and 4 bases, there was a span of 9 bases. There are 12 residues in the CDR3. The CDR3 loop reads CASRVTGYGYTF. The CDR3 bases are TGTGCCAGCAGGGTGACAGGCTATGGCTACACCTTC.

The V gene is TRBV9, the J gene TRBJ2-3, with D possibly being TRBD1 or TRBD2 (5 bases each). V gave up 3 bases and J gave up 0 bases, with 14 bases separating them. CDR1 is SGDLS, CDR2 YYNGEE, per germline. The CDR3 loop spans 16 amino acids. The DNA for the CDR3 is TGTGCCAGCAGCGCCACTCCCGGGACCAGCACAGATACGCAGTATTTT. Its protein is CASSATPGTSTDTQYF.

CDR3 nucleotide sequence: TGTGCCAGCAGCCCTAGCGGCCCCGGGGAGACCCAGTACTTC. Translation gives CASSPSGPGETQYF. The rearrangement uses TRBV12-3 or TRBV12-4 and TRBJ2-5, with 7 bases matching TRBD2. Germline trimming cut 6 bases from V and 5 bases from J; bases unmatched to any gene: 9. This CDR3 is 14 amino acids long.

V and J are TRBV5-4 and TRBJ2-5, with 9 bases lining up with TRBD1. The CDR3 is 14 amino acids. CDR1 and CDR2 from the germline V gene are SGHNT and YYREEE (reference sequence). The V and J ends lost 4 bases and 10 bases, in that order; junction bases with no gene match: 11. The CDR3 loop is CASSGNRGQGDQYF. The CDR3 nucleotides read TGTGCCAGCAGCGGAAACAGGGGGCAGGGTGACCAGTACTTC.

This clonotype was seen a few times. The chain has TRBV20-1 and TRBJ2-1; TRBD2 matches 8 bases. After removal of 1 base from V and 8 bases from J, the junction contained 4 bases not matched to a gene. The length of the CDR3 is 13 residues. CDR1 is DFQATT, CDR2 SNEGSKA, per germline (reference sequence). The CDR3 protein is CSARVGLAYEQFF. CDR3 DNA: TGCAGTGCTAGAGTCGGACTAGCCTATGAGCAGTTCTTC.

Worth noting for this clonotype: One end of the junction is discordant with germline, which a read error may explain. This rearrangement joins TRBV12-3 or TRBV12-4 to TRBJ1-3; no definite D call. The length of the CDR3 is 13 residues. The CDR3 spells CATSGLGWDTIYF. The CDR3 DNA reads as TGTGCCACCAGTGGATTGGGATGGGACACCATATATTTT.